This T cell receptor (beta chain) came from a study of shared clonotypes between healthy human individuals. Study as a whole: The donors, two women and three men, were aged 18 to 49.

To note about this clone: This sequence is one base from a far larger clone and is likely a read error.

HIV-negative, healthy adults without recent acute infections or vaccinations were the donors. Authors' methods: With immunoSEQ giving junction-only sequences and no quality scores, filtering differed. TCRdb's table, derived via immunoSEQ multiplex PCR, lists solely in-frame clones and lacks some. V and J calls and clone size are copied from that table; D and trimming were computed from the DNA. Seen here are some 530,000 clones, roughly 80% observed once, and the top ten hold more than 9.5%. In germline, CDR1 is SQVTM, CDR2 ANQGSEA. The CDR3 has 15 residues. The specimen was PBMCs. This chain uses TRBV29-1 with TRBJ2-2, with 7 bases identical to TRBD2. The sequence came from a woman in her thirties or forties in good health. Some clones in this sample may be carry-over from other donors' samples. The CDR3 DNA follows: TGCAGCGTTGAATTCGGGAGGTCCGGCACCGGGGAGCCGTTTTTT. Translation gives CSVEFGRSGTGEPFF.